Reported below is one TCR beta chain. The antigen is unknown. From germline, CDR1 is SGHTA and CDR2 FQGTGA. V was trimmed by 5 bases and J by 1 base, leaving 8 bases between them. The CDR3 extends over 13 amino acids. The data belong to a study of shared clonotypes between healthy human individuals. Study-level findings and limits: Limitation of the genetic and exposure-history diversity represented came from the few donors.

How the authors handled the data: ImmunoSEQ gave junction-only sequences without quality scores, so filtering differed. Sequenced by immunoSEQ multiplex PCR; TCRdb stores in-frame clones only, minus some. V, J and clone size are those of that table, while D and trimming were read from the DNA. Found here are about 480,000 clones, more than 65% of them singletons; the top ten hold 10% to 15%. The receptor's source is a woman aged 35 to 49 in good health. Some clones in this sample may be carry-over from other donors' samples. The chain carries TRBV7-3 and TRBJ1-1; D remains unclear. Sequenced material: PBMCs. CDR3 DNA sequence: TGTGCCAGCAGCCCACACGCGAACACTGAAGCTTTCTTT. Its protein is CASSPHANTEAFF.